Listed below are T cell receptor beta chains from one sample, sequenced in a study of T cell responses to AZD1222 COVID-19 vaccine. The table came from immunoSEQ multiplex PCR; TCRdb's copy has only in-frame clones and leaves some out. The data hold about 120,000 clones, with 70% to 90% observed a single time. Here the sequenced sample was peripheral blood, taken on day 0 of AZD1222 vaccination. These receptors were obtained from an adult in good health. The CDR3 runs from the conserved cysteine through the conserved F or W. A D gene is named only where the DNA matches it firmly. Expanded clones get a size class; other rows say once, few or many, or leave the size out.

clone size,V gene,D gene,J gene,CDR3 length,CDR3 DNA,CDR3 protein
NA,TRBV12-3/TRBV12-4,NA,TRBJ2-2,13,TGTGCCAGCAGACTTGCTCTTCCCGGGGAGCTGTTTTTT,CASRLALPGELFF
NA,TRBV6-5,TRBD1,TRBJ1-2,14,TGTGCCAGCAACCTAGGGACGGGACAGGGTGGCTACACCTTC,CASNLGTGQGGYTF
NA,TRBV3-1/TRBV3-2,NA,TRBJ2-2,16,TGTGCCAGCAGCCAAGATTGGGGGTTGAACACCGGGGAGCTGTTTTTT,CASSQDWGLNTGELFF
few,TRBV6-5,NA,TRBJ1-6,14,TGTGCCAGCAGTCCCAGGGTCGGGAATTCACCCCTCCACTTT,CASSPRVGNSPLHF
NA,TRBV4-2,NA,TRBJ2-3,15,TGTGCCAGCAGCCAAGACGGAGAGAGCACAGATACGCAGTATTTT,CASSQDGESTDTQYF
once,TRBV6-1,NA,TRBJ1-6,13,TGTGCCAGCAGTGAAGAAGGGAGTTCACCCCTCCACTTT,CASSEEGSSPLHF
NA,TRBV7-8,NA,TRBJ1-6,16,TGTGCCAGCAGCCTAGGGGGGCTGGGGGTTAATTCACCCCTCCACTTT,CASSLGGLGVNSPLHF
NA,TRBV5-1,NA,TRBJ2-2,15,TGCGCCAGCAGCTTGGGGTGGGCCCAGCAAGGGGAGCTGTTTTTT,CASSLGWAQQGELFF
NA,TRBV5-6,NA,TRBJ2-7,13,TGTGCCAGCAGCCTGGACAGAGTCTACGAGCAGTACTTC,CASSLDRVYEQYF
NA,TRBV12-3/TRBV12-4,TRBD1,TRBJ1-1,12,TGTGCCAGCAGCAGGACGACAGGGGGAGCTTTCTTT,CASSRTTGGAFF
NA,TRBV28,TRBD1,TRBJ2-7,14,TGTGCCAGCAGTTGGCCAGGGGGCTCGTACGAGCAGTACTTC,CASSWPGGSYEQYF
NA,TRBV6-2/TRBV6-3,NA,TRBJ1-4,12,TGTGCCAGCAGTTACGTATCGGGAGGTTTGTTTTTT,CASSYVSGGLFF
NA,TRBV10-3,NA,TRBJ1-4,14,TGTGCCATCAGTGAGTCGGCCGGGGCGGGAAAACTGTTTTTT,CAISESAGAGKLFF
NA,TRBV19,TRBD2,TRBJ2-1,16,TGTGCCAGTAGTATGAGAAGCGGGGGGGACTACAATGAGCAGTTCTTC,CASSMRSGGDYNEQFF
NA,TRBV13,NA,TRBJ2-7,16,TGTGCCAGCACCCTTAAAGCGGGTCCTAGCTCCTACGAGCAGTACTTC,CASTLKAGPSSYEQYF
NA,TRBV29-1,NA,TRBJ1-2,13,TGCAGCGTCGGACGGAATGCTAACTATGGCTACACCTTC,CSVGRNANYGYTF
NA,TRBV19,NA,TRBJ1-1,16,TGTGCCAGTAGTATGAAGCCGGGGAAAATGAACACTGAAGCTTTCTTT,CASSMKPGKMNTEAFF
NA,TRBV19,TRBD1,TRBJ1-5,15,TGTGCCAGTAGTATAGATGGCAGGGGGCATCAGCCCCAGCATTTT,CASSIDGRGHQPQHF
NA,TRBV6-6,NA,TRBJ1-4,13,TGTGCCAGCACTTCGGGGGGCGGTGAAAAACTGTTTTTT,CASTSGGGEKLFF
NA,TRBV18,TRBD2,TRBJ2-2,15,TGTGCCAGCTCACCACAACTAGCGGGTACCGGGGAGCTGTTTTTT,CASSPQLAGTGELFF
NA,TRBV10-3,NA,TRBJ1-1,13,TGTGCCATCAGTAAGGGGCAGAACACTGAAGCTTTCTTT,CAISKGQNTEAFF
NA,TRBV25-1,NA,TRBJ2-2,16,TGTGCCAGCAGTGAGAGTAGAGGCGCGAACACCGGGGAGCTGTTTTTT,CASSESRGANTGELFF
NA,TRBV11-2,TRBD2,TRBJ2-1,17,TGTGCCAGCAGCTTAGGTATAGCGGGGAGATCCTACAATGAGCAGTTCTTC,CASSLGIAGRSYNEQFF
NA,TRBV10-1,NA,TRBJ1-2,15,TGCGCCAGCAGTGAGGGGCCCGCCCCGGACTATGGCTACACCTTC,CASSEGPAPDYGYTF
NA,TRBV6-2/TRBV6-3,TRBD1,TRBJ2-7,14,TGTGCCAGCAGTTCACAGGGGGCATCCTACGAGCAGTACTTC,CASSSQGASYEQYF
NA,TRBV9,NA,TRBJ1-4,15,TGTGCCAGCAGCTCCCCGACAGACCCTAATGAAAAACTGTTTTTT,CASSSPTDPNEKLFF
NA,TRBV9,NA,TRBJ1-2,14,TGTGCCAGCAGCGTAGATGAGGGGGACTATGGCTACACCTTC,CASSVDEGDYGYTF
NA,TRBV7-3,TRBD1,TRBJ1-2,13,TGTGCCAGCAGCTTAGGACAGGGCTATGGCTACACCTTC,CASSLGQGYGYTF
NA,TRBV9,NA,TRBJ1-6,16,TGTGCCAGCAGCGACGAAGCAGGTCCCTATAATTCACCCCTCCACTTT,CASSDEAGPYNSPLHF
NA,TRBV2,NA,TRBJ2-1,13,TGTGCCAGCAGACTGGGAGAGGGGGATGAGCAGTTCTTC,CASRLGEGDEQFF
once,TRBV7-2,TRBD1,TRBJ1-1,15,TGTGCCAGCAGCTTGGGGGACAGGCGGAACACTGAAGCTTTCTTT,CASSLGDRRNTEAFF
NA,TRBV24-1,TRBD1,TRBJ2-1,14,TGTGCCACCAGTGATTCGACAGGGATCAATGAGCAGTTCTTC,CATSDSTGINEQFF
NA,TRBV5-4,NA,TRBJ2-7,15,TGTGCCAGCAGCTCCCGGTGGGGAAACACCTACGAGCAGTACTTC,CASSSRWGNTYEQYF
few,TRBV6-1,NA,TRBJ1-1,14,TGTGCCAGCAGTGAGGGGGGGATCAACACTGAAGCTTTCTTT,CASSEGGINTEAFF
NA,TRBV9,NA,TRBJ2-7,13,TGTGCCAGCAGCGTAGGCCCGGGTTGGGAGCAGTACTTC,CASSVGPGWEQYF
NA,TRBV11-2,TRBD1,TRBJ2-3,15,TGTGCCAGCAGCCCAGGACAGGGGGCAACAGATACGCAGTATTTT,CASSPGQGATDTQYF
NA,TRBV19,TRBD1,TRBJ1-2,15,TGTGCCAGTCGTGCAGGTGGACAGGAAATCTATGGCTACACCTTC,CASRAGGQEIYGYTF
NA,TRBV12-3/TRBV12-4,NA,TRBJ2-2,13,TGTGCCAGCAGTCTGGACTATTCCGGGGAGCTGTTTTTT,CASSLDYSGELFF
NA,TRBV25-1,NA,TRBJ1-4,12,TGTGCCAGCAATAGGATTGGTGAAAAACTGTTTTTT,CASNRIGEKLFF
NA,TRBV20-1,NA,TRBJ1-2,13,TGCAGTGCTAGTACAGATCAGGGGCCGGGCTACACCTTC,CSASTDQGPGYTF
NA,TRBV3-1/TRBV3-2,TRBD2,TRBJ2-2,16,TGTGCCAGCAGCCAAGTTAGCGGGGGGAACACCGGGGAGCTGTTTTTT,CASSQVSGGNTGELFF
NA,TRBV2,TRBD1,TRBJ1-1,14,TGTGCCAGCAGCACTGGACAGGGGAACACTGAAGCTTTCTTT,CASSTGQGNTEAFF
once,TRBV18,NA,TRBJ2-7,15,TGTGCCAGCTCACCAAGCCCGGTCGGGTCATACGAGCAGTACTTC,CASSPSPVGSYEQYF
NA,TRBV10-3,TRBD1,TRBJ1-1,15,TGTGCCATCAGTGAAACGAGGGGGCGCGTCACTGAAGCTTTCTTT,CAISETRGRVTEAFF
NA,TRBV6-2/TRBV6-3,NA,TRBJ2-1,12,TGTGCCAGCAGTTACGGGGTCAATGAGCAGTTCTTC,CASSYGVNEQFF
NA,TRBV10-3,TRBD2,TRBJ2-5,15,TGTGCCATCAGCGCTAGCGGGGGACTTGGTGAGACCCAGTACTTC,CAISASGGLGETQYF